These 13 T cell receptor beta chains came from one sample sequenced in a study of CD8 T cells in ankylosing spondylitis. Study results and limitations: Ankylosing spondylitis blood seemed to carry a telltale TCR beta motif made of under 10 highly homologous variants.

Each CDR3 protein is one row after TCRdb ran MiXCR on the 5' RACE reads. In the table there are more than 400,000 distinct CDR3 sequences, approximately 5.3% of which are singletons. Antigens for these TCRs are unknown. The sequencing input was blood, either unsorted or a sorted T cell fraction (not recorded which). These receptors came from a male donor with ankylosing spondylitis.

There are many counts of this clonotype. This chain joins TRBV20-1 and TRBJ2-1; 7 bases agree with TRBD2. The CDR3 has 13 residues. V gave up 7 bases and J gave up 4 bases; unmatched junction bases: 7. Germline V gene data show CDR1 as DFQATT and CDR2 as SNEGSKA (reference sequence). The CDR3 coding sequence is TGCAGTGTCCCCCTGGGGGGGTACAATGAGCAGTTCTTC. Translating gives CSVPLGGYNEQFF.

This clonotype was detected ten times or more. The chain links TRBV5-4 to TRBJ2-1, with D maybe TRBD1 (7 bases). The germline V gene encodes CDR1 SGHNT and CDR2 YYREEE (reference sequence). This CDR3 contains 16 residues. V lost 4 bases and J lost 4, with 18 bases in between. As DNA, the CDR3 is TGTGCCAGCAGCCCCGGAGCAGGGGGGATTTACAATGAGCAGTTCTTC. Protein sequence: CASSPGAGGIYNEQFF.

This clonotype was seen many times. The rearrangement uses TRBV4-3 and TRBJ2-1; D is unresolved. Trimming took off 2 bases at V and 7 bases at J, with 18 bases between the two ends. This CDR3 has 16 amino acids. CDR1 and CDR2 from the germline V gene are LGHNA and YSLEER. The CDR3 loop reads CASSQIEREKTNEQFF. CDR3 DNA sequence: TGCGCCAGCAGCCAAATTGAGCGAGAAAAGACTAATGAGCAGTTCTTC.

The chain couples TRBV21-1 to TRBJ2-1; TRBD1 is taken as the D call from the table, unchecked against the DNA. TRBV21-1 is marked as a pseudogene. The CDR3 loop spans 17 amino acids. The CDR3 bases are TGTGCCAGCAGCAAAAGGGGAAAACAAGGGGTTGGCAATGAGCAGTTCTTC. Translated, it gives CASSKRGKQGVGNEQFF.

The rearrangement links TRBV7-2 to TRBJ1-6, with a weak D call TRBD1 (6 bases). V was clipped by 1 base and J by 5 bases, with 12 bases between them. Germline values: CDR1 SGHTA, CDR2 FQGNSA. The CDR3 is 16 amino acids. DNA of the CDR3: TGTGCCAGCAGCTTAGAGCAGGGGAGGCATAATTCACCCCTCCACTTT. This translates into CASSLEQGRHNSPLHF.

In its sample, this clonotype was seen many times. The V call is TRBV20-1, the J call TRBJ1-5; D not certain. The CDR3 consists of 12 residues. Trimming removed 2 bases at V and 6 bases at J, with 8 bases between. Germline V CDR1 and CDR2: DFQATT, SNEGSKA (reference sequence). This CDR3 is CSARMGGQPQHF. The CDR3, as DNA: TGCAGTGCTAGAATGGGAGGTCAGCCCCAGCATTTT.

This clonotype has ten or more counts. The chain recombines TRBV20-1 with TRBJ1-1, with TRBD1 as a possible D gene (5 bases). The CDR3 extends over 11 amino acids. CDR1 is DFQATT and CDR2 is SNEGSKA in the germline V gene (reference sequence). Trimming shortened V by 7 bases and J by 3 bases, and 9 bases separated the two germline ends. CDR3 region: CSGGGDTEAFF. Written as DNA, the CDR3 is TGCAGTGGGGGGGGAGACACTGAAGCTTTCTTT.

At least ten counts were recorded for this clonotype. The V gene is TRBV29-1, the J gene TRBJ1-5; tentative D call: TRBD1 (6 bases). In germline, CDR1 is SQVTM, CDR2 ANQGSEA. Trimming pared 4 bases from V and 5 bases from J, leaving 12 bases between. The CDR3 spans 13 residues. CDR3 nucleotides: TGCAGCGTTGGGTCACAGGGCGATCAGCCCCAGCATTTT. Translating it yields CSVGSQGDQPQHF.

This clonotype was recorded many times. This chain links TRBV7-9 with TRBJ1-1; no firm D call. The germline CDR1 and CDR2 sequences are SEHNR and FQNEAQ (reference sequence). CDR3 length: 11 amino acids. The ends were cut back, 5 bases at V and 5 bases at J, with 6 bases in the middle. The CDR3 bases are TGTGCCAGCAGCCCTAGGACTGAAGCTTTCTTT. It specifies CASSPRTEAFF.

This clonotype was detected many times. The rearrangement links TRBV5-1 to TRBJ2-1; 10 bases line up with TRBD2. Germline assignment: CDR1 SGHRS and CDR2 YFSETQ. CDR3 length: 15 residues. V lost 2 bases and J lost 5; bases outside the gene matches: 4. The CDR3 reads CASSFTSGENNEQFF. As DNA, the CDR3 is TGCGCCAGCAGCTTCACTAGCGGGGAGAACAATGAGCAGTTCTTC.

In its sample, this clonotype was seen many times. V gene TRBV4-1 combines with J gene TRBJ2-1; D perhaps matches TRBD1 (6 bases). Germline assignment: CDR1 MGHRA and CDR2 YSYEKL. Trimming removed 0 bases from V and 4 bases from J, with 10 bases in between. The CDR3 extends over 15 amino acids. In DNA form, the CDR3 reads TGCGCCAGCAGCCAAGACAGGGGCCCTTACAATGAGCAGTTCTTC. Encoded protein: CASSQDRGPYNEQFF.

As concerns this clonotype: A read error may explain this, as a much larger clone is one base away. The chain recombines TRBV20-1 with TRBJ2-1, with D hard to call. Germline values: CDR1 DFQATT, CDR2 SNEGSKA (reference sequence). The CDR3 consists of 13 residues. CDR3 sequence (DNA): TGCAGTGCGCCCCGATATTGGGCCAATGGGCAGTTCTTC. As protein: CSAPRYWANGQFF.

This clonotype was detected many times. CDR3: CASSDVSGRAYNEQFF. The CDR3 DNA reads as TGTGCCAGCAGTGACGTAAGCGGGAGGGCCTACAATGAGCAGTTCTTC. The chain employs TRBV25-1 and TRBJ2-1; 10 positions agree with TRBD2. V shed 3 bases and J 2 bases; nucleotides not matched to a gene: 4. The CDR3 covers 16 residues. The V gene's germline CDR1 is MGHDK and CDR2 SYGVNS.